Here is one T cell receptor (beta chain) with its context. Its antigen is unknown. CDR1 and CDR2 from the germline V gene are SGHRS and YFSETQ. This CDR3 contains 14 residues. V shed 0 bases and J shed 4 bases, with 10 bases lying between them. This specimen belongs to a study of STAT5B mutations in CD4+ large granular lymphocyte leukemia. Overall study findings and caveats: About 24% of private leukemic clonotypes occurred rarely in other patients' non-leukemic repertoires. Top patient clones used TRBV06 genes more often: 8/27 versus 2/35 in controls.

The assay was run at survey level. As handled by the study authors: Lowest detectable productive clonotype frequency was 2.59 x 10-5. Method: immunoSEQ multiplex PCR; TCRdb's copy keeps in-frame clones and lacks some. The V and J calls and clone size are taken from that table; D and trimming were inferred from the DNA. Among roughly 38,000 clones listed, 75% to 85% were seen once. Material for sequencing was CD4+ T cells from blood buffy coats. The clonotype comes from a human donor in good health. The chain has TRBV5-1 and TRBJ1-2, with D possibly matching TRBD1 (5 bases). The CDR3 bases are TGCGCCAGCAGCTTGGAGCGACAGAGCTATGGCTACACCTTC. Its translation: CASSLERQSYGYTF.